A single sample is the source of the 21 T cell receptor beta chains below, sequenced in a study of T cell repertoires in cytomegalovirus infection. TCRdb itself ran the reads through MiXCR, one entry per CDR3 protein. In the table there are roughly 150,000 distinct CDR3 sequences, roughly 20% of which are singletons. These receptors have no identified antigens. The source material was CD8+ T cells from cultured PBMCs, sampled from culture after CMV antigen stimulation. These receptors came from a human donor in good health (CMV status not recorded). Some clones in this sample may be carry-over from other donors' samples.

The rearrangement uses TRBV7-9 and TRBJ1-5, with D possibly being TRBD1 (5 bases). V was clipped by 5 bases and J by 3 bases, with 11 bases between them. The CDR3 spans 14 residues. The germline V gene has CDR1 SEHNR and CDR2 FQNEAQ (reference sequence). CDR3 bases: TGTGCCAGCAGCACCGGGGGTTTCAATCAGCCCCAGCATTTT. Encoded protein: CASSTGGFNQPQHF.

V and J are TRBV5-6 and TRBJ2-7; the D gene is possibly TRBD2 (5 bases). Germline CDR1 is SGHDT and CDR2 is YYEEEE. The CDR3 has 12 amino acids. Trimming shortened V by 1 base and J by 4 bases, and 6 bases separated the two germline ends. The CDR3 DNA follows: TGTGCCAGCAGCTTGCCGGGATACGAGCAGTACTTC. It translates to CASSLPGYEQYF.

There are a few counts of this clonotype. The chain has TRBV7-3 and TRBJ2-3, with TRBD1 matching over 7 bases. The CDR3 consists of 14 residues. Trimming removed 5 bases from V and 4 bases from J; junction bases left unmatched: 6. Germline CDR1 reads SGHTA; CDR2 reads FQGTGA. In nucleotides, the CDR3 is TGTGCCAGCAGCCCGCGAGGGGGCGCAGATACGCAGTATTTT. Residues: CASSPRGGADTQYF.

There are a few counts of this clonotype. The genes are TRBV6-5 and TRBJ2-7; 9 nucleotides match TRBD1. With 4 bases clipped from V and 5 bases from J, the junction kept 6 bases outside the gene matches. The CDR3 loop spans 14 amino acids. Germline loops: CDR1 MNHEY, CDR2 SVGAGI. The CDR3 is CASSSGTGIHEQYF. In DNA, the CDR3 is TGTGCCAGCAGTTCCGGGACAGGGATACACGAGCAGTACTTC.

A few counts support this clonotype. The chain uses TRBV6-6 and TRBJ2-7; TRBD2 aligns across 9 bases. CDR1 is MNHNY, CDR2 SVGAGI, per germline (reference sequence). The length of the CDR3 is 18 residues. V lost 3 bases to trimming and J lost 1 base; unmatched junction nucleotides: 13. CDR3 DNA: TGTGCCAGCAGTTATCAGGGTGGTAGCGGGGGTCCTTCCTACGAGCAGTACTTC. Translation gives CASSYQGGSGGPSYEQYF.

The table lists this clonotype with a few counts. The DNA for the CDR3 is TGTGCCAGCAGTTACGCAAGGGACAGTATAACAAACACCGGGGAGCTGTTTTTT. This gives the protein CASSYARDSITNTGELFF. The chain uses TRBV6-2 or TRBV6-3 and TRBJ2-2; TRBD1 aligns across 7 bases. Germline V gives CDR1 MNHEY, CDR2 SVGEGT. The V and J ends lost 2 bases and 2 bases, in that order; junction bases with no gene match: 11. The CDR3 contains 18 residues.

This clonotype was detected only a few times. CDR3 DNA sequence: TGTGCCAGCAGTGAATTGTTTAACTCTGGAAACACCATATATTTT. Translation: CASSELFNSGNTIYF. The J gene is TRBJ1-3, the V gene TRBV2; no definite D call. Germline CDR1 is SNHLY and CDR2 is FYNNEI. The germline V and J ends were trimmed by 2 bases and 0 bases, with 8 bases remaining between them. The CDR3 extends over 15 amino acids.

The gene calls are TRBV7-8 and TRBJ2-2; D ambiguous. The CDR3 length is 15 residues. Germline-derived CDR1 and CDR2 are SGHVS and FQNEAQ. The germline V and J ends were trimmed by 4 bases and 1 base, with 10 bases remaining between them. CDR3 DNA: TGTGCCAGCAGCTACCGGACGGGGAACACCGGGGAGCTGTTTTTT. Protein product: CASSYRTGNTGELFF.

The sample holds many counts of this clonotype. V gene TRBV28 combines with J gene TRBJ1-2; 9 bases are a match to TRBD1. The CDR3 runs to 17 residues. From germline, CDR1 is MDHEN and CDR2 SYDVKM. V shed 4 bases and J 7 bases; nucleotides not matched to a gene: 16. The CDR3, as DNA: TGTGCCAGCAGTTCTCCCGGGACAGGGCATACTCGTGGTGGCTACACCTTC. Translated, it gives CASSSPGTGHTRGGYTF.

This clonotype was picked up a small number of times. CDR3 DNA: TGTGCCAGCGGGGGTCTCAGGGAGCAGTTCTTC. It codes for CASGGLREQFF. The chain has TRBV9 and TRBJ2-1; D could derive from TRBD1 or TRBD2 (5 bases each). The V end lost 7 bases, the J end lost 10 bases, and 12 bases lay between the germline ends. Germline lookup yields CDR1 SGDLS and CDR2 YYNGEE. The CDR3 contains 11 residues.

The chain recombines TRBV7-2 with TRBJ1-6; D is uncertain. Deletions cut 2 bases from V and 4 bases from J, with 12 bases between. Germline V gene data show CDR1 as SGHTA and CDR2 as FQGNSA. The CDR3 consists of 16 residues. CDR3 in DNA: TGTGCCAGCAGCTTATCACAAATTCTTTATAATTCACCCCTCCACTTT. This translates into CASSLSQILYNSPLHF.

This chain links TRBV7-4 with TRBJ1-4; D might be TRBD1 (6 bases). Germline loops: CDR1 SGHVT, CDR2 SQSDAQ. V was clipped by 0 bases and J by 6 bases, with 11 bases between them. The CDR3 loop spans 15 amino acids. The CDR3 loop reads CASSLAVGGDEKLFF. The CDR3 nucleotides are TGTGCCAGCAGCTTAGCCGTGGGGGGCGATGAAAAACTGTTTTTT.

As concerns this clonotype: The CDR3 carries no conserved terminal phenylalanine or tryptophan, so it likely arises from a read error. No DNA is shown, since the ends of the CDR3 on it are uncertain; the CDR3 is the one TCRdb lists. The CDR3 loop reads CASSWVGTSGGQWL. The rearrangement uses TRBV7-2 and TRBJ2-3; TRBD2, the table's D call, was not compared with the DNA. Counting both end residues, the CDR3 totals 14 amino acids. Germline V gene sequence: CDR1 SGHTA, CDR2 FQGNSA.

The chain's CDR3 is CASSYSEESSYEQYF. CDR3 DNA: TGTGCCAGCAGTTACTCGGAGGAAAGCTCCTACGAGCAGTACTTC. The chain joins TRBV6-5 to TRBJ2-7; D possibly corresponds to TRBD2 (5 bases). This CDR3 is 15 amino acids long. Germline CDR1 is MNHEY and CDR2 is SVGAGI. V was pared by 0 bases and J by 0 bases, with 9 bases between.

CDR3 in DNA: TGTGCCAGCACCAACCGATGGGGGGCGTGGGGGTTAGAGACCCAGTACTTC. Translating it yields CASTNRWGAWGLETQYF. The chain uses TRBV27 and TRBJ2-5; TRBD1 or TRBD2 may be the D gene (6 bases each). Germline V gives CDR1 MNHEY, CDR2 SMNVEV (reference sequence). The CDR3 extends over 17 amino acids. Trimming took 7 bases from V and 4 from J, leaving 25 bases between them.

This clonotype was seen more than once but under ten times. V is TRBV6-8 and J is TRBJ1-2; maybe TRBD1 (5 bases). The V end lost 4 bases, the J end lost 8 bases, and 23 bases lay between the germline ends. CDR1 is MNHGY, CDR2 SAAAGT, per germline. The CDR3 consists of 16 residues. CDR3 region: CASSLTGTPFSFGYTF. The CDR3 DNA reads as TGTGCCAGCAGTTTAACCGGGACTCCATTTTCGTTCGGCTACACCTTC.

This chain joins TRBV28 and TRBJ2-7; perhaps D is TRBD1 or TRBD2 (5 bases each). The CDR3 length is 13 residues. Between the trimmed V and J ends, which lost 5 bases and 0 bases, there was a span of 8 bases. Per the germline V gene, CDR1 is MDHEN and CDR2 is SYDVKM. The CDR3 spells CASSGDVSYEQYF. The CDR3 nucleotides are TGTGCCAGCAGTGGGGACGTCTCCTACGAGCAGTACTTC.

This clonotype has only a few counts. The V and J genes are TRBV6-5 and TRBJ2-1; the match to TRBD1 covers 12 bases. The CDR3 totals 14 residues. Per germline, CDR1 MNHEY and CDR2 SVGAGI. V lost 7 bases to trimming and J lost 6 bases; unmatched junction nucleotides: 4. CDR3 sequence (DNA): TGTGCCAGCAAGGGACAGGGGGCCATCAATGAGCAGTTCTTC. It is translated as CASKGQGAINEQFF.

This chain links TRBV7-6 with TRBJ2-7, with 8 bases identical to TRBD1. Germline CDR1 is SGHVS and CDR2 is FNYEAQ. The junction had 10 bases not matched to a gene; V was cut back by 5 bases and J by 1 base. The CDR3 contains 16 residues. In DNA form, the CDR3 reads TGTGCCAGCAGCGAAGGACGGGGACAGGCGTCCTACGAGCAGTACTTC. This encodes CASSEGRGQASYEQYF.

The chain employs TRBV12-3 or TRBV12-4 and TRBJ2-7; the D gene is possibly TRBD1 (6 bases). Trimming left V 5 bases short and J 3 bases short, with 14 bases between. The CDR3 has 14 amino acids. This chain's CDR3 is CASSASGVGYEQYF. In DNA, the CDR3 is TGTGCCAGCAGTGCCTCAGGGGTTGGCTACGAGCAGTACTTC.

CDR3 nucleotide sequence: TGTGCCAGCAGCCAAGAGGTGGGGGCTGGGACTGAAGCTTTCTTT. It is translated as CASSQEVGAGTEAFF. This chain joins TRBV4-2 and TRBJ1-1, with a tentative D call TRBD1 (6 bases). Germline V gene data show CDR1 as LGHNA and CDR2 as YNFKEQ. Trimming took off 0 bases at V and 5 bases at J, with 13 bases between the two ends. This CDR3 has 15 amino acids.